One sample yielded the 27 T cell receptor beta chains listed below, sequenced in a study of blood T cells in healthy people across ages. Then a second PCR, running about 6 to 11 cycles, was carried out with a sample-barcoded 5' primer and a J-beta primer mix. TCRdb re-derived calls from the 5' RACE reads in MiXCR, one entry per CDR3 protein. Of 600,000 to 650,000 distinct CDR3 sequences listed, 58% were seen once; the top ten hold more than 35%. The specimen sequenced was blood. These receptors all come from a man aged 55-75 years in good health.

The rearrangement links TRBV20-1 to TRBJ2-5; a possible D gene is TRBD2 (7 bases). Germline V gene lookup returns CDR1 DFQATT and CDR2 SNEGSKA (reference sequence). CDR3 length: 13 residues. The V end lost 8 bases, the J end lost 5 bases, and 18 bases lay between the germline ends. The CDR3 sequence is CSLGRGGLETQYF. CDR3 nucleotide sequence: TGCAGTCTTGGGAGGGGGGGATTGGAGACCCAGTACTTC.

The genes are TRBV20-1 and TRBJ2-1; 10 bases align to TRBD2. This CDR3 is built from 13 residues. Trimming took 3 bases from V and 5 from J; bases not matched to a gene: 1. Germline CDR1 and CDR2: DFQATT and SNEGSKA (reference sequence). CDR3 residues: CSASSGGNNEQFF. CDR3 sequence (DNA): TGCAGTGCTAGTAGCGGGGGGAACAATGAGCAGTTCTTC.

The chain couples TRBV27 to TRBJ1-5, with no clear D. This CDR3 is 15 amino acids long. In germline, CDR1 is MNHEY, CDR2 SMNVEV (reference sequence). Trimming pared 4 bases from V and 0 bases from J, leaving 10 bases between. The CDR3 reads CASSSAGISNQPQHF. In DNA, the CDR3 is TGTGCCAGCAGTTCCGCCGGAATTAGCAATCAGCCCCAGCATTTT.

V gene TRBV6-1 combines with J gene TRBJ2-1; possible D gene TRBD2, 5 bases. The CDR3 covers 13 residues. Germline lookup yields CDR1 MNHNS and CDR2 SASEGT. Trimming removed 6 bases from V and 10 bases from J, with 16 bases in between. For the CDR3, the DNA is TGTGCCAGCAGAGACACGGGGTCAAGAGAGCAGTTCTTC. Amino acid sequence: CASRDTGSREQFF.

DNA for the CDR3: TGTGCCAGCAGCCCAGGGGGCACCTATAATTCACCCCTCCACTTT. Translating it yields CASSPGGTYNSPLHF. The chain carries TRBV4-2 and TRBJ1-6; the match to TRBD1 covers 8 bases. This CDR3 is 15 amino acids long. V trimming: 4 bases; J trimming: 2 bases; junction bases outside the gene matches: 1. The germline V gene has CDR1 LGHNA and CDR2 YNFKEQ.

The J gene is TRBJ2-3, the V gene TRBV20-1; 8 bases map to TRBD2. Germline V lookup: CDR1 DFQATT, CDR2 SNEGSKA (reference sequence). This CDR3 spans 17 amino acids. Trimming at V came to 5 bases and at J to 2 bases, leaving 15 bases not matched to a gene. CDR3 DNA sequence: TGCAGTGCTCCTCCGGGACTAGGAAGAAATCCCACAGATACGCAGTATTTT. Translated: CSAPPGLGRNPTDTQYF.

The chain combines TRBV12-3 or TRBV12-4 with TRBJ2-6; 8 bases align to TRBD1. The V segment lost 5 bases and the J segment 0 bases; nucleotides outside the gene matches: 3. The CDR3 sequence is 16 residues long. The chain's CDR3 is CASSNTGGSGANVLTF. The CDR3 DNA sequence: TGTGCCAGCAGTAACACAGGGGGCTCTGGGGCCAACGTCCTGACTTTC.

The chain uses TRBV7-9 and TRBJ2-7, with D possibly being TRBD1 or TRBD2 (5 bases each). Germline V gene lookup returns CDR1 SEHNR and CDR2 FQNEAQ (reference sequence). This CDR3 is 15 amino acids long. Between the trimmed V and J ends, which lost 5 bases and 4 bases, there was a span of 18 bases. The CDR3 here is CASSVMGEPSYEQYF. CDR3 DNA: TGTGCCAGCAGCGTGATGGGGGAGCCTTCGTACGAGCAGTACTTC.

This chain uses TRBV9 with TRBJ2-5, with unresolved D. Germline V gives CDR1 SGDLS, CDR2 YYNGEE. V gave up 0 bases and J gave up 11 bases, with 20 bases separating them. CDR3 length: 15 amino acids. CDR3 sequence (DNA): TGTGCCAGCAGCGTAGGCCCCGGTTCGAACAGTGAGCAGTACTTC. Amino acid sequence: CASSVGPGSNSEQYF.

V gene TRBV12-3 or TRBV12-4 combines with J gene TRBJ1-2; 9 nucleotides match TRBD1. This CDR3 region has 13 residues. The V segment lost 4 bases and the J segment 8 bases; nucleotides outside the gene matches: 5. CDR3 region: CASSSGTGWGYTF. CDR3 DNA sequence: TGTGCCAGCAGTTCTGGGACAGGGTGGGGCTACACCTTC.

This clonotype has only a few counts. This chain links TRBV20-1 with TRBJ2-7, with D tentatively TRBD1 (5 bases). This CDR3 is 13 amino acids long. Deletions cut 3 bases from V and 2 bases from J, with 11 bases between. Germline-derived CDR1 and CDR2 are DFQATT and SNEGSKA (reference sequence). CDR3 in amino acids: CSASIGRAYEQYF. DNA for the CDR3: TGCAGTGCTAGTATCGGCAGGGCCTACGAGCAGTACTTC.

The chain has TRBV5-1 and TRBJ2-1, with D unresolved. The CDR3 has 12 amino acids. Germline CDR1 SGHRS, CDR2 YFSETQ. Trimming shortened V by 5 bases and J by 10 bases, and 13 bases separated the two germline ends. CDR3 loop: CASSYALEEQFF. For the CDR3, the DNA is TGCGCCAGCAGTTATGCCTTGGAGGAGCAGTTCTTC.

Written as DNA, the CDR3 is TGCGCCAGCAGCTTGGCCCCGGACTCGAACACTGAAGCTTTCTTT. The encoded protein is CASSLAPDSNTEAFF. V gene TRBV5-1 combines with J gene TRBJ1-1, with no clear D. CDR1 SGHRS and CDR2 YFSETQ come from the germline V gene. Trimming took off 0 bases at V and 1 base at J, with 10 bases between the two ends. The CDR3 length is 15 residues.

CDR3 sequence (DNA): TGTGCCAGCAGTTTCCGGAGGGAGTACGGCATTCAGTACTTC. It translates to CASSFRREYGIQYF. V is TRBV28 and J is TRBJ2-4; possible D gene TRBD2, 6 bases. The germline gives CDR1 MDHEN, CDR2 SYDVKM. The CDR3 is 14 residues long. V was cut by 3 bases and J by 9 bases, with 15 bases left in between.

This chain links TRBV10-3 with TRBJ2-3; D gene unclear. The CDR3 totals 13 residues. Germline V lookup: CDR1 ENHRY, CDR2 SYGVKD. Trimming took 2 bases from V and 8 from J, leaving 11 bases between them. As DNA, the CDR3 is TGTGCCATCAGTGAGAGTGGCTCTCGTACGCAGTATTTT. Encoded protein: CAISESGSRTQYF.

There are many counts of this clonotype. This chain links TRBV29-1 with TRBJ2-5; D not certain. The CDR3 covers 13 residues. V was cut by 4 bases and J by 5 bases, with 14 bases left in between. Germline V gene sequence: CDR1 SQVTM, CDR2 ANQGSEA. The CDR3 is CSVVAGNRETQYF. DNA for the CDR3: TGCAGCGTTGTCGCTGGCAATCGGGAGACCCAGTACTTC.

The V call is TRBV5-1, the J call TRBJ1-6; tentatively, D is TRBD1 (5 bases). This CDR3 spans 15 amino acids. Germline V gene lookup returns CDR1 SGHRS and CDR2 YFSETQ. Trimming took off 0 bases at V and 7 bases at J, with 11 bases between the two ends. In nucleotides, the CDR3 is TGCGCCAGCAGCTTGGATGAGGGGTTAAATTCACCCCTCCACTTT. It encodes CASSLDEGLNSPLHF.

This clonotype turned up a few times. This chain joins TRBV3-1 and TRBJ2-7, with 11 bases lining up with TRBD1. V shed 4 bases and J 3 bases; nucleotides not matched to a gene: 8. The CDR3 has 16 amino acids. From germline, CDR1 is LGHDT and CDR2 YNNKEL (reference sequence). The chain's CDR3 is CASSRKRTGGFYEQYF. The CDR3 coding sequence is TGTGCCAGCAGCCGGAAGAGGACAGGGGGCTTCTACGAGCAGTACTTC.

The chain recombines TRBV7-2 with TRBJ2-1; 11 bases fit TRBD2. Germline V gene sequence: CDR1 SGHTA, CDR2 FQGNSA. There are 17 residues in the CDR3. The junction had 6 bases not matched to a gene; V was cut back by 2 bases and J by 3 bases. The CDR3: CASSLSSGGGIYNEQFF. The CDR3 DNA sequence: TGTGCCAGCAGCTTAAGTAGCGGGGGGGGAATCTACAATGAGCAGTTCTTC.

This rearrangement joins TRBV6-2 or TRBV6-3 to TRBJ2-1, with 13 bases lining up with TRBD2. CDR3 size: 17 residues. Germline V lookup: CDR1 MNHEY, CDR2 SVGEGT. The trim removed 0 bases at V and 4 bases at J, leaving 3 bases unmatched. The CDR3 is CASSYSTSGGRYNEQFF. The CDR3 DNA reads TGTGCCAGCAGTTACTCGACTAGCGGGGGGCGTTACAATGAGCAGTTCTTC.

The chain links TRBV12-3 or TRBV12-4 to TRBJ1-1; D might be TRBD1 (5 bases). The CDR3 sequence is 16 residues long. V lost 6 bases and J 0 bases, leaving 17 bases between the germline ends. CDR3 sequence: CASSRDRGGLNTEAFF. In DNA, the CDR3 is TGTGCCAGCAGCCGCGACCGCGGGGGGTTGAACACTGAAGCTTTCTTT.

The V call is TRBV6-1, the J call TRBJ2-5, with 15 positions matching TRBD2. J was trimmed by 11 bases and V by 3 bases; bases with no gene match: 10. Germline CDR1 reads MNHNS; CDR2 reads SASEGT. CDR3 length equals 16 residues. CDR3 in amino acids: CASSDLGLAGGNEQYF. CDR3 DNA: TGTGCCAGCAGTGATTTGGGACTAGCGGGGGGCAATGAGCAGTACTTC.

This chain uses TRBV18 with TRBJ2-1, with D unresolved. The germline V gene encodes CDR1 KGHSH and CDR2 LQKENI. The CDR3 has 15 residues. Trimming took 3 bases from V and 0 from J, leaving 9 bases between them. The CDR3 sequence: CASSPTAFSYNEQFF. CDR3 coding DNA: TGTGCCAGCTCACCGACGGCATTCTCCTACAATGAGCAGTTCTTC.

This clonotype was detected only a few times. The CDR3 coding sequence is TGCAGCGTCCTCGGACTAGCGCTTACCTACGAGCAGTACTTC. Encoded protein: CSVLGLALTYEQYF. The chain carries TRBV29-1 and TRBJ2-7, with 9 bases aligning to TRBD2. CDR1 and CDR2 (germline): SQVTM, ANQGSEA. CDR3 length equals 14 residues. V lost 6 bases, J lost 2 bases, and 8 bases stayed unmatched.

This clonotype was observed a handful of times. The rearrangement uses TRBV29-1 and TRBJ1-5; D perhaps matches TRBD1 (5 bases). Deletions cut 4 bases from V and 4 bases from J, with 11 bases between. Per the germline V gene, CDR1 is SQVTM and CDR2 is ANQGSEA. The CDR3 is 13 residues long. The CDR3 sequence is CSVGAGPNQPQHF. CDR3 DNA: TGCAGCGTTGGGGCAGGGCCTAATCAGCCCCAGCATTTT.

V is TRBV4-1 and J is TRBJ2-1; TRBD1 aligns across 9 bases. Per germline, CDR1 MGHRA and CDR2 YSYEKL. CDR3 length: 15 amino acids. J lost 7 bases, V lost 6 bases, and 10 bases had no gene match. CDR3 region: CASRDGQGNWNEQFF. The CDR3 bases are TGCGCCAGCAGAGACGGACAGGGGAATTGGAATGAGCAGTTCTTC.

The gene calls are TRBV11-2 and TRBJ2-3, with 8 positions matching TRBD1. The J segment lost 3 bases and the V segment lost 4 bases, leaving 3 bases of the junction unmatched. Looked up from germline, CDR1 is SGHAT and CDR2 is FQNNGV. The CDR3 spans 14 residues. CDR3 bases: TGTGCCAGCAGCTGGACAGGGTTTACAGATACGCAGTATTTT. Translated, it gives CASSWTGFTDTQYF. Full variable domain (missing parts from reference TRBV11-2 and TRBJ2-3): EAGVAQSPRYKIIEKRQSVAFWCNPISGHATLYWYQQILGQGPKLLIQFQNNGVVDDSQLPKDRFSAERLKGVDSTLKIQPAKLEDSAVYLCASSWTGFTDTQYFGPGTRLTVL.